The entry that follows covers one TCR beta chain sequence. One junction end disagrees with the germline gene, perhaps due to a read error. These data are taken from a study of CD8+CD57+ T cells in acquired aplastic anemia. Study information: An average of roughly 2.9 ug of DNA was obtained from sorted CD4+ and CD8+ cells.

This CDR3 contains 12 residues. The germline gives CDR1 SEHNR, CDR2 FQNEAQ (reference sequence). Patients who underwent sequencing had shown CD8+CD57+ cell expansion by flow cytometry. With no exception, the patients had severe acquired aplastic anemia. Both TCR beta VDJ combination and CDR3 sequence profiling were carried out. Genomic DNA was the template for this profiling. TCRdb called the reads again in MiXCR, with one record for every CDR3 protein. Of 75,000 to 100,000 distinct CDR3 sequences in the sample, roughly two thirds were seen once. The sequence derives from a human donor with aplastic anemia. Sequencing was carried out using sorted CD4+, CD8+, or CD8+CD57+ T cells (not recorded which) from PBMCs. The chain is built from TRBV7-9 and TRBJ2-1; D possibly corresponds to TRBD1 (5 bases). This CDR3 is CASSRASNEQFF. CDR3 sequence (DNA): TGCGCCAGCAGCAGGGCTAGCAATGAGCAGTTCTTC.